This T cell receptor beta chain emerged from a study of blood T cell repertoires in COVID-19. In germline, CDR1 is LGHDT, CDR2 YNNKEL (reference sequence). V was trimmed by 1 base and J by 4 bases, leaving 20 bases between them. The CDR3 runs to 17 residues. Only in-frame clones appear in the TCRdb table, and some are missing; sequencing was by immunoSEQ multiplex PCR. The sample yields some 28,000 clones, about 80% seen once. This chain links TRBV3-1 (or the pseudogene TRBV3-2) with TRBJ2-7, with D maybe TRBD1 (6 bases). Sequences were obtained from peripheral blood. The sequence was obtained from a man in his 70s with acute or convalescent COVID-19. CDR3 bases: TGTGCCAGCAGCCAAGCAGGTCGAGGGGGTGCCGGGTACGAGCAGTACTTC. It codes for CASSQAGRGGAGYEQYF.